This entry concerns a single TCR beta chain. The data were obtained in a study of blood T cell repertoires in COVID-19. Study summary: COVID-19 samples from acute and convalescent phases originated in the United States, Italy and Spain. Sample material is recorded as cDNA or gDNA derived from T cells, B-cell-depleted T cells, or PBMCs.

As processed by the authors: Nucleated cell number was recorded as an estimate derived from reference gene primer amplification. The method was immunoSEQ multiplex PCR; TCRdb's version includes in-frame clones alone and lacks a portion of them. The D gene and trimming were derived from the DNA, and the V and J assignments and clone size from that table. The sample lists 70,000 to 90,000 clones; 75% to 90% were seen once. Germline V gene lookup returns CDR1 SGHNT and CDR2 YYREEE (reference sequence). This CDR3 contains 13 residues. V lost 5 bases and J 5 bases, leaving 12 bases between the germline ends.

The specimen sequenced was peripheral blood. The clonotype originates from a man aged 60 to 69 with acute or convalescent COVID-19. This chain connects TRBV5-4 to TRBJ2-3; TRBD1 is a possible D gene (7 bases). This CDR3 is CASRAGGGDTQYF. The CDR3 nucleotides read TGTGCCAGCAGAGCAGGGGGAGGAGATACGCAGTATTTT. Together with reference TRBV5-4 and TRBJ2-3, the CDR3 gives the full variable domain: ETGVTQSPTHLIKTRGQQVTLRCSSQSGHNTVSWYQQALGQGPQFIFQYYREEENGRGNFPPRFSGLQFPNYSSELNVNALELDDSALYLCASRAGGGDTQYFGPGTRLTVL.